This T cell receptor (beta chain) originates from a study of cytomegalovirus exposure and HLA in healthy donors. The PCR ran on 60 Vbeta and 13 Jbeta primers. Measured with immunoSEQ multiplex PCR; TCRdb has only the in-frame clones, and not every one. There are approximately 150,000 clones in the sample; over 75% occur only once, and 2.5% to 3% lies in the top ten. Per germline, CDR1 SGHRS and CDR2 YFSETQ. Trimming took 4 bases from V and 0 from J; bases not matched to a gene: 4. This CDR3 spans 15 amino acids. The specimen was PBMCs. This receptor was taken from a young woman in good health and CMV-seronegative. The chain links TRBV5-1 to TRBJ1-3, with 7 bases fitting TRBD1. The CDR3 spells CASSQQGLSGNTIYF. In DNA, the CDR3 is TGCGCCAGCAGCCAACAGGGGCTCTCTGGAAACACCATATATTTT.